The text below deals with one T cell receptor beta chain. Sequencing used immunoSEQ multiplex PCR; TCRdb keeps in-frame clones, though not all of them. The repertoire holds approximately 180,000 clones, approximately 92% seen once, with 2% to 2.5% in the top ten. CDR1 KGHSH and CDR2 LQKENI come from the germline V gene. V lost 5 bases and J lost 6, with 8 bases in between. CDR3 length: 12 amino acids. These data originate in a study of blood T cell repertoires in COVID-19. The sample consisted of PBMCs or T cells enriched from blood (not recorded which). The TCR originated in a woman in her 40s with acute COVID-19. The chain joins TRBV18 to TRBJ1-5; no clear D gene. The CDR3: CASSEPGQPQHF. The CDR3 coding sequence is TGTGCCAGCTCAGAACCAGGTCAGCCCCAGCATTTT.